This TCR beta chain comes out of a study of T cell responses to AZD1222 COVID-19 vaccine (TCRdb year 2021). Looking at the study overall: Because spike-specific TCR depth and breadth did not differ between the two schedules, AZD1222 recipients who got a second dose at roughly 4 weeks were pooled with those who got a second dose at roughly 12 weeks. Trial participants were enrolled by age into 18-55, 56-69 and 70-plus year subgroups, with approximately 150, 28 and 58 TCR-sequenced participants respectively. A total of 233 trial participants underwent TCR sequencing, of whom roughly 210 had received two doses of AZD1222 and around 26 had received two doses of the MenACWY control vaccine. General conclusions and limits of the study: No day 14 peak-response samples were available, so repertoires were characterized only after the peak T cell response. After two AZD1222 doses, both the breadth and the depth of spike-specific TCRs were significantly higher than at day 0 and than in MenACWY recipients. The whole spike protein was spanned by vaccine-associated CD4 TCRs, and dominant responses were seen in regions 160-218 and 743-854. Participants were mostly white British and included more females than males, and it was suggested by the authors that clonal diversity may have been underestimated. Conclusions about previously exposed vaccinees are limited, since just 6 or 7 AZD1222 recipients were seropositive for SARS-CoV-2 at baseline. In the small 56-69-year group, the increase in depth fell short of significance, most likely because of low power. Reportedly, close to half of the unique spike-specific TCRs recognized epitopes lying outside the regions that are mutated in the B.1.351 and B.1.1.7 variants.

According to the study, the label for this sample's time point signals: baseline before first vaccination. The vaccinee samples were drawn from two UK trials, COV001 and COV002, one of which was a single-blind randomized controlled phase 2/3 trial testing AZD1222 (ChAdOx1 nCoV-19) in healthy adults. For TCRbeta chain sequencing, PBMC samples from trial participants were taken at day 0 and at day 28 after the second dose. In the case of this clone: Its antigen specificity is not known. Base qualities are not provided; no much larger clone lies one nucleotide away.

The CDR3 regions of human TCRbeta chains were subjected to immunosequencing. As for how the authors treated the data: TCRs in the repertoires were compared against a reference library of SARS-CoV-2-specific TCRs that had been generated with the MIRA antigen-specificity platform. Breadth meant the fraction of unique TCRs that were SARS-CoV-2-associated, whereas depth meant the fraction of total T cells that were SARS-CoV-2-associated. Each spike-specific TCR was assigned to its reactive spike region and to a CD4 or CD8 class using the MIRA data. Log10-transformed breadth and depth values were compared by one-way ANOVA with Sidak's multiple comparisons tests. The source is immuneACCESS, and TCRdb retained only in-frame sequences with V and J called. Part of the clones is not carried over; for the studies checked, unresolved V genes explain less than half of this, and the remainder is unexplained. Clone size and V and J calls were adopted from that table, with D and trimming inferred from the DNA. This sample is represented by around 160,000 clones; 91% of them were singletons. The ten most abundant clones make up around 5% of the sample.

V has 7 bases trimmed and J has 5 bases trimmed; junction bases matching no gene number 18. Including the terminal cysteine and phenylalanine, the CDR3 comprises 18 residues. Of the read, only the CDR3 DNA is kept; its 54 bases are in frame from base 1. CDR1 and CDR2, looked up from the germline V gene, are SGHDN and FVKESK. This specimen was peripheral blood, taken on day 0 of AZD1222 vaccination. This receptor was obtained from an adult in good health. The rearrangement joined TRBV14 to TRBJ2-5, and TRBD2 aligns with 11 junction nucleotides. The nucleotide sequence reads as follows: TGTGCCAGCAAAGGGGGACTAGCGGTAGGAACGGCGGGGGAGACCCAGTACTTC. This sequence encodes CASKGGLAVGTAGETQYF.